The present TCR beta chain was sequenced within a study of shared clonotypes between healthy human individuals. Overall study findings and caveats: Non-shared clonotypes displayed generation probabilities falling below those of clonotypes present in all four donors.

A word on this clone: Its target is not known.

The CDR3 length is 13 residues. Germline V lookup: CDR1 KGHSH, CDR2 LQKENI. Trimming at V came to 2 bases and at J to 4 bases, leaving 1 base not matched to a gene. Deep was the level at which the assay was run. Here immunoSEQ multiplex PCR was the method, and the copy in TCRdb shows in-frame clones only, minus some. Counted here are some 630,000 clones, 72% occurring once; the ten biggest clones make up about 2%. It was into CD45RA+ naive and CD45RA-negative memory subsets that the CD4+ cells were split. The V call is TRBV18, the J call TRBJ2-5, with 7 bases fitting TRBD2. The receptor comes from a woman aged 25-40 years in good health. Sequenced sample: memory CD4+ T cells sorted from blood. Subset specified: CD45RA-negative fraction. CDR3 loop: CASSPGEGETQYF. The CDR3 DNA sequence: TGTGCCAGCTCACCAGGGGAGGGAGAGACCCAGTACTTC. Together with reference TRBV18 and TRBJ2-5, the CDR3 gives the full variable domain: NAGVMQNPRHLVRRRGQEARLRCSPMKGHSHVYWYRQLPEEGLKFMVYLQKENIIDESGMPKERFSAEFPKEGPSILRIQQVVRGDSAAYFCASSPGEGETQYFGPGTRLLVL.